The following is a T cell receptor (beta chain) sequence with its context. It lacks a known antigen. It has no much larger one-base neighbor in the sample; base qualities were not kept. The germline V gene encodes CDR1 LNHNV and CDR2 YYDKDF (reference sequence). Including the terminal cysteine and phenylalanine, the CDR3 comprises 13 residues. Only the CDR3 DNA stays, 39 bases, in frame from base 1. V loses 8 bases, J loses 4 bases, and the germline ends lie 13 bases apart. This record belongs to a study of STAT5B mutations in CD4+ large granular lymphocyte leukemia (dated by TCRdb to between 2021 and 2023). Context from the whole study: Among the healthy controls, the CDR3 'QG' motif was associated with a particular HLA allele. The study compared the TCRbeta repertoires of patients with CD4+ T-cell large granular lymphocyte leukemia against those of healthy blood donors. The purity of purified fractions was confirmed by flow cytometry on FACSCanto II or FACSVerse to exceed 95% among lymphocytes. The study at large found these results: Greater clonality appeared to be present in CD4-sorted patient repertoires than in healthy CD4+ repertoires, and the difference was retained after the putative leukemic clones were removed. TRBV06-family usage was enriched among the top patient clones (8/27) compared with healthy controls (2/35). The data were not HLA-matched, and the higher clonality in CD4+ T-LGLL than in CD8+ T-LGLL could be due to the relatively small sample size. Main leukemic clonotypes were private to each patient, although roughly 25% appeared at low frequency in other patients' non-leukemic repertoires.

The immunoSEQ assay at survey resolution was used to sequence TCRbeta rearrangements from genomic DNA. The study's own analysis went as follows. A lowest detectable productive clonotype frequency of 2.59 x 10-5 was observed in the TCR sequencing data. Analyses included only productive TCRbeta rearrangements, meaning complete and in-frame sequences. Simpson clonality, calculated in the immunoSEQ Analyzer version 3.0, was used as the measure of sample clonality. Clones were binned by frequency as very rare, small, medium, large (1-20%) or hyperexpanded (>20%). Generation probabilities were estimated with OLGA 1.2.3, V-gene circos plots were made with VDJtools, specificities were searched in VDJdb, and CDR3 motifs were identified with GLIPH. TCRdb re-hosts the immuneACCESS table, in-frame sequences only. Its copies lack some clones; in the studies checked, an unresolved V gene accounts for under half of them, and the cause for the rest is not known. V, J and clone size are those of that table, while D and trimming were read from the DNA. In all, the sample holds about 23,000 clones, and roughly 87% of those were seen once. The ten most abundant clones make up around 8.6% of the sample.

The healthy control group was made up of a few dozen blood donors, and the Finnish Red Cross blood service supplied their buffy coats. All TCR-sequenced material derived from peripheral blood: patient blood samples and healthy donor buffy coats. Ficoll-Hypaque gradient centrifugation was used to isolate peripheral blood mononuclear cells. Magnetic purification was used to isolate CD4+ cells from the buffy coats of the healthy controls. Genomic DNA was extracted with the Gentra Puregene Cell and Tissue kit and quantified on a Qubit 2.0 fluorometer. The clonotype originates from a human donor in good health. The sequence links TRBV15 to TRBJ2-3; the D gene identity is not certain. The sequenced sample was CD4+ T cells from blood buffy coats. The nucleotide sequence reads TGTGCCACCCAGAATATAAGGGCAGATACGCAGTATTTT. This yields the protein CATQNIRADTQYF. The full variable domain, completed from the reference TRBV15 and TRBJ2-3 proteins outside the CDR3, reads DAMVIQNPRYQVTQFGKPVTLSCSQTLNHNVMYWYQQKSSQAPKLLFHYYDKDFNNEADTPDNFQSRRPNTSFCFLDIRSPGLGDTAMYLCATQNIRADTQYFGPGTRLTVL.